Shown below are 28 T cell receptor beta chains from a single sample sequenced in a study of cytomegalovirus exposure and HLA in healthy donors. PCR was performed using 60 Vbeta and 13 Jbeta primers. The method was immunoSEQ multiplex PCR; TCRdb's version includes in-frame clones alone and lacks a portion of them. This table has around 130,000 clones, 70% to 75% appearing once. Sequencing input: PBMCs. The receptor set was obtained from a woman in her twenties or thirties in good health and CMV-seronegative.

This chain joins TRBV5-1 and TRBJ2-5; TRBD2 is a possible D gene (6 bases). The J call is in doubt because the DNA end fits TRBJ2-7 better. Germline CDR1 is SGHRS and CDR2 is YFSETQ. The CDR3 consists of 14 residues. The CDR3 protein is CASSSEGLTHEQYF. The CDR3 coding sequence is TGCGCCAGCAGCTCCGAGGGACTTACGCACGAGCAGTACTTC.

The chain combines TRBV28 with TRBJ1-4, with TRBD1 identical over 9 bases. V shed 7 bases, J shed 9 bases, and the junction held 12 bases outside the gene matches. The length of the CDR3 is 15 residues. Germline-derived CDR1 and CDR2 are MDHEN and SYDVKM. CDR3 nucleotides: TGTGCCAGCAACTCCATTGGGACAGGGTGGAAAAAACTGTTTTTT. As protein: CASNSIGTGWKKLFF.

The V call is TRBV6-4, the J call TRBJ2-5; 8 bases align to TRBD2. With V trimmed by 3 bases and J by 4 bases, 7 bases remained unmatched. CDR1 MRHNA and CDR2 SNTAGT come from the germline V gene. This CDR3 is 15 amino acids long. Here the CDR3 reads CASSEGTSSSETQYF. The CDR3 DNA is TGTGCCAGCAGTGAGGGGACTAGTAGCTCAGAGACCCAGTACTTC.

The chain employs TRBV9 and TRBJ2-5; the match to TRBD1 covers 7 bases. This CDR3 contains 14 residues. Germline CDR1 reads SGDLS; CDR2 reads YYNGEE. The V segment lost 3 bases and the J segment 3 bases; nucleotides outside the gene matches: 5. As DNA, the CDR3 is TGTGCCAGCAGCGCGAATACAGGGGAAGAGACCCAGTACTTC. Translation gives CASSANTGEETQYF.

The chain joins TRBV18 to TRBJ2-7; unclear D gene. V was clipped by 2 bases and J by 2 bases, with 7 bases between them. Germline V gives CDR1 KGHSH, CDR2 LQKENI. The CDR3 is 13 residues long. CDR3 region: CASSPRQTYEQYF. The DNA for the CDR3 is TGTGCCAGCTCACCAAGACAAACCTACGAGCAGTACTTC.

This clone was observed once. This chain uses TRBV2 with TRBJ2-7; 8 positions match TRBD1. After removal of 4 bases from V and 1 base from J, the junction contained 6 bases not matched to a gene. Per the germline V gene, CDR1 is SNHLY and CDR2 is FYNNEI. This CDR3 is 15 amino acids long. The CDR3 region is CASSVGGDRSYEQYV. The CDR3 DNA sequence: TGTGCCAGCAGTGTGGGTGGGGACAGGTCCTACGAGCAGTACGTC.

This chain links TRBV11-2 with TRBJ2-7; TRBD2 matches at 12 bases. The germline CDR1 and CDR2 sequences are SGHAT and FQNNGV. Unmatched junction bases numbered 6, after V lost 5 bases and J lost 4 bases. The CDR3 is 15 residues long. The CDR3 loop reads CASSEALAGGYEQYF. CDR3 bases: TGTGCCAGCAGCGAGGCACTAGCGGGAGGTTACGAGCAGTACTTC. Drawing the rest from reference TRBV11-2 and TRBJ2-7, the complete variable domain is EAGVAQSPRYKIIEKRQSVAFWCNPISGHATLYWYQQILGQGPKLLIQFQNNGVVDDSQLPKDRFSAERLKGVDSTLKIQPAKLEDSAVYLCASSEALAGGYEQYFGPGTRLTVT.

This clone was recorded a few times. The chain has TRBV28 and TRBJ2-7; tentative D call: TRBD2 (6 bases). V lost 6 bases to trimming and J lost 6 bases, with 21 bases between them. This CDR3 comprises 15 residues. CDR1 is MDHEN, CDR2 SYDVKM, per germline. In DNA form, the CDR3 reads TGTGCCAGCAGCGACTCGGCGGGGCCCACGGGCGAGCAGTACTTC. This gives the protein CASSDSAGPTGEQYF.

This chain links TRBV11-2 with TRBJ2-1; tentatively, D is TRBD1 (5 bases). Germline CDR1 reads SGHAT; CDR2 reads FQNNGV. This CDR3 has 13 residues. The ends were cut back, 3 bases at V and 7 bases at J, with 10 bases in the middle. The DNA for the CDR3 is TGTGCCAGCAGCTTGGGGCGGTTGAATGAGCAGTTCTTC. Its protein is CASSLGRLNEQFF.

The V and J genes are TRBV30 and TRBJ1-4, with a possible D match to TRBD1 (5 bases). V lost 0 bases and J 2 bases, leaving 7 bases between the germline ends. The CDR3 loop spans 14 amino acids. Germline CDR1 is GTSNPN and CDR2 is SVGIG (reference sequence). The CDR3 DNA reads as TGTGCCTGGAGTGTCGGGGGGACTAATGAAAAACTGTTTTTT. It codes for CAWSVGGTNEKLFF. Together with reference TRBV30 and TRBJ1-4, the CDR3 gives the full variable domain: SQTIHQWPATLVQPVGSPLSLECTVEGTSNPNLYWYRQAAGRGLQLLFYSVGIGQISSEVPQNLSASRPQDRQFILSSKKLLLSDSGFYLCAWSVGGTNEKLFFGSGTQLSVL.

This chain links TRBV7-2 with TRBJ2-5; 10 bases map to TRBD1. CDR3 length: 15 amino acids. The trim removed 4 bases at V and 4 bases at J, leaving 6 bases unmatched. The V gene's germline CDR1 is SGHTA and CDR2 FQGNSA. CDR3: CASSSGQGGRETQYF. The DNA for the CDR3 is TGTGCCAGCAGCTCAGGACAGGGGGGAAGAGAGACCCAGTACTTC.

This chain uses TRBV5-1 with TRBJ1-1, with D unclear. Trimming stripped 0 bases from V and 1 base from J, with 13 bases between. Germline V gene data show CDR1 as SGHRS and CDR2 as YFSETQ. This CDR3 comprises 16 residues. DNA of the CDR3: TGCGCCAGCAGCTTGGGTCCGCGGGAAACGAACACTGAAGCTTTCTTT. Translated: CASSLGPRETNTEAFF.

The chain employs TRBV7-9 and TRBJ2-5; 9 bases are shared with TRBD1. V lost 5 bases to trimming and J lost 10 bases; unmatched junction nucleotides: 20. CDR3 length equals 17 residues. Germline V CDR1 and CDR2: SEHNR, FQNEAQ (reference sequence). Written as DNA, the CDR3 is TGTGCCAGCAGCCCCCCCGGTCAGTGGGACAGGGTGGGAAACCAGTACTTC. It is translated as CASSPPGQWDRVGNQYF.

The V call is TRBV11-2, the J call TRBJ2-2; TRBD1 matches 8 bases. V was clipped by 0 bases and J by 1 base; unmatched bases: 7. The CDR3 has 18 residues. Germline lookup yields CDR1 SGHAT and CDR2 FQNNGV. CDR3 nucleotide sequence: TGTGCCAGCAGCTTAGATGGGACCGGGACAGGGAACACCGGGGAGCTGTTTTTT. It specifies CASSLDGTGTGNTGELFF.

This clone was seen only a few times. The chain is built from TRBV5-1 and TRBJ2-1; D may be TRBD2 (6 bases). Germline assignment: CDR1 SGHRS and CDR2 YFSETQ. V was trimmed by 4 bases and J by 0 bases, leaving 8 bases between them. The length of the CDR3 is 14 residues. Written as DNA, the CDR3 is TGCGCCAGCAGCGGCGGGGACTCCTACAATGAGCAGTTCTTC. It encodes CASSGGDSYNEQFF.

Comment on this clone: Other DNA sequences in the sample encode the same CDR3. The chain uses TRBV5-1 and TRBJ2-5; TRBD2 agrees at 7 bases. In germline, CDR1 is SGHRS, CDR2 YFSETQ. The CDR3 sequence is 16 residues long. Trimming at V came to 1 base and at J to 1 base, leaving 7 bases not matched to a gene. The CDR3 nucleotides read TGCGCCAGCAGCTTGATGGCTAGCGGCTCCCAAGAGACCCAGTACTTC. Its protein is CASSLMASGSQETQYF.

The CDR3 DNA is TGTGCCAGCAGCTTAGGCGATCGCCGGGAGAAGACCTACGAGCAGTACTTC. Protein product: CASSLGDRREKTYEQYF. V and J are TRBV11-2 and TRBJ2-7; tentatively, D is TRBD2 (6 bases). From germline, CDR1 is SGHAT and CDR2 FQNNGV. Trimming shortened V by 1 base and J by 2 bases, and 18 bases separated the two germline ends. The CDR3 has 17 amino acids.

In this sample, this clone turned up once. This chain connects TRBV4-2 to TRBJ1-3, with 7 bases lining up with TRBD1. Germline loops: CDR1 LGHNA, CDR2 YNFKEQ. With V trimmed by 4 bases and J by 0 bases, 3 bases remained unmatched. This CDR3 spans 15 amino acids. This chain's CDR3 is CASSRGTDSGNTIYF. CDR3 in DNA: TGTGCCAGCAGCCGCGGGACAGACTCTGGAAACACCATATATTTT.

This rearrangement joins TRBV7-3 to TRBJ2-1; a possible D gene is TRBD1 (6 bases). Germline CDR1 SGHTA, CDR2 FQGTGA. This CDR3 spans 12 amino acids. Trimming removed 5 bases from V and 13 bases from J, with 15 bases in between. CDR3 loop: CASSPSAGTQFF. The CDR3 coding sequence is TGTGCCAGCAGCCCCTCGGCCGGGACACAGTTCTTC.

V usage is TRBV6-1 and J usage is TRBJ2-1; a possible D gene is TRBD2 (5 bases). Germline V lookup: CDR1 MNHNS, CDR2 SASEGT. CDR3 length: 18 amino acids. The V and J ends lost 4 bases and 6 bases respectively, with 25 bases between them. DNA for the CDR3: TGTGCCAGCAGTGCCCCTCGGGTCAGCGGTCCCCCCCCCAATGAGCAGTTCTTC. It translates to CASSAPRVSGPPPNEQFF.

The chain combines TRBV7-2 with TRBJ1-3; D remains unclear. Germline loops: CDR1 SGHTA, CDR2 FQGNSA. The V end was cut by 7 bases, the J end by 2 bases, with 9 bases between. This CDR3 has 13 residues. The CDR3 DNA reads TGTGCCAGCACCCAAGCCCCTGGAAACACCATATATTTT. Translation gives CASTQAPGNTIYF.

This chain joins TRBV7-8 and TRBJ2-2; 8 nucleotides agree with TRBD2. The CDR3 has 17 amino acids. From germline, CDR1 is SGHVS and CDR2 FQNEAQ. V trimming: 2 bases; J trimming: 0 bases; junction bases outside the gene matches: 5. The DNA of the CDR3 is TGTGCCAGCAGCTTATCTGTCGGGGGGGCGAACACCGGGGAGCTGTTTTTT. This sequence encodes CASSLSVGGANTGELFF.

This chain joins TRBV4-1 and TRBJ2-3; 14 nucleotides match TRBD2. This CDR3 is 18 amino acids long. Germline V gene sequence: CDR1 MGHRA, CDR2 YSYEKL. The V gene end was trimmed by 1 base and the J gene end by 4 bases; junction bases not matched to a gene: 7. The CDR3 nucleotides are TGCGCCAGCAGCCAAGGAAGGGGACTAGCGGGAGTTGCAGATACGCAGTATTTT. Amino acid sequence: CASSQGRGLAGVADTQYF.

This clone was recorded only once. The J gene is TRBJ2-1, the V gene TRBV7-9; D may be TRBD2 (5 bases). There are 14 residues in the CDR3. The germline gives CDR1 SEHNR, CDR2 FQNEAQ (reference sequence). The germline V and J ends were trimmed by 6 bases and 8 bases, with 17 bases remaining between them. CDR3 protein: CASSPAEGVYEQFF. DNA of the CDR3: TGTGCCAGCAGTCCTGCCGAGGGAGTATATGAGCAGTTCTTC. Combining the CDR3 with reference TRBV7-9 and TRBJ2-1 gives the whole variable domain DTGVSQNPRHKITKRGQNVTFRCDPISEHNRLYWYRQTLGQGPEFLTYFQNEAQLEKSRLLSDRFSAERPKGSFSTLEIQRTEQGDSAMYLCASSPAEGVYEQFFGPGTRLTVL.

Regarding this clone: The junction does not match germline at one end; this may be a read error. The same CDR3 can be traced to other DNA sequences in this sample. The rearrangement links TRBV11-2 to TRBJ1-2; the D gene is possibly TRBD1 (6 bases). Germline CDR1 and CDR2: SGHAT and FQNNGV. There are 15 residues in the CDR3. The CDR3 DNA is TGCGCCAGCAAGCAGCAGGCAGGGGAAGGGTATGGCTACACCTTC. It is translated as CASKQQAGEGYGYTF.

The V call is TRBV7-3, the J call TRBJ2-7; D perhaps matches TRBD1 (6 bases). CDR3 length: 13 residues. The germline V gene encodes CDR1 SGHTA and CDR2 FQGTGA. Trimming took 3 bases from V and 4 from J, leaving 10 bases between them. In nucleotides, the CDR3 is TGTGCCAGCAGCTTGTCACAGGGTTACGAGCAGTACTTC. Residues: CASSLSQGYEQYF.

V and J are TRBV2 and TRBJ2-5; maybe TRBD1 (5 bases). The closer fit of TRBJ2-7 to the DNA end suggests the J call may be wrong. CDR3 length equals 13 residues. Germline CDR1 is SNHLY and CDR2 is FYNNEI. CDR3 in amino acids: CASSDNWGNEQYF. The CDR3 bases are TGTGCCAGCAGTGATAATTGGGGCAACGAGCAGTACTTC.

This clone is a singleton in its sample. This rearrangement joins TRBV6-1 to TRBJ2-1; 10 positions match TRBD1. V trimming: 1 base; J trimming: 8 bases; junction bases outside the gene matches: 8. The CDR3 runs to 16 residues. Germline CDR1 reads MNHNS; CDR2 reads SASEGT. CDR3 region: CASSEGPGQGGDEQFF. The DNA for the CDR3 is TGTGCCAGCAGTGAAGGGCCAGGACAGGGGGGCGATGAGCAGTTCTTC.